The 15 T cell receptor beta chains in this list originate from one sample, sequenced in a study of cytomegalovirus exposure and HLA in healthy donors. PCR employed 60 Vbeta and 13 Jbeta primers. Sequenced by immunoSEQ multiplex PCR; TCRdb stores in-frame clones only, minus some. This sample carries 140,000 to 150,000 clones, 78% of them seen once, and the ten largest clones take around 3.2%. Input material: PBMCs. These receptors originate from a female donor in good health and CMV-seronegative.

Turning to this clone: The same CDR3 arises from other DNA sequences in this sample as well. The rearrangement links TRBV6-5 to TRBJ2-5, with TRBD2 matching 8 bases. Germline V gene lookup returns CDR1 MNHEY and CDR2 SVGAGI. The CDR3 sequence is 14 residues long. Losses at the gene ends were 5 bases for V and 2 bases for J; bases not matched to a gene: 4. In DNA form, the CDR3 reads TGTGCCAGCAGTGGGGGACTAGTGCAAGAGACCCAGTACTTC. Translation: CASSGGLVQETQYF.

The rearrangement links TRBV28 to TRBJ1-5; 9 positions match TRBD1. The germline gives CDR1 MDHEN, CDR2 SYDVKM. The junction had 16 bases not matched to a gene; V was cut back by 5 bases and J by 5 bases. The CDR3 is 18 amino acids. The CDR3 nucleotides are TGTGCCAGCAGTCCCAGCGCCCCGGGACAGGGACGCGATCAGCCCCAGCATTTT. Protein sequence: CASSPSAPGQGRDQPQHF.

The chain is built from TRBV6-6 and TRBJ1-1; 8 positions match TRBD1. CDR3 length equals 13 residues. The V gene end was trimmed by 3 bases and the J gene end by 8 bases; junction bases not matched to a gene: 5. The germline CDR1 and CDR2 sequences are MNHNY and SVGAGI (reference sequence). CDR3 sequence reads: CASSYRTGPEAFF. The DNA of the CDR3 is TGTGCCAGCAGTTATCGGACAGGGCCGGAAGCTTTCTTT.

This chain connects TRBV30 to TRBJ1-2; 10 bases are a match to TRBD1. V lost 7 bases, J lost 7 bases, and 9 bases stayed unmatched. The CDR3 totals 13 residues. CDR1 is GTSNPN, CDR2 SVGIG, per germline (reference sequence). DNA of the CDR3: TGTGCCTACACCGGGACAGGGGTTCGTGGCTACACCTTC. Translation gives CAYTGTGVRGYTF.

This chain joins TRBV29-1 and TRBJ2-1; 7 bases agree with TRBD1. The trim removed 2 bases at V and 5 bases at J, leaving 6 bases unmatched. Germline loops: CDR1 SQVTM, CDR2 ANQGSEA. This CDR3 is 14 amino acids long. CDR3 residues: CSVEKGALDNEQFF. For the CDR3, the DNA is TGCAGCGTTGAAAAGGGGGCGTTGGACAATGAGCAGTTCTTC.

The gene calls are TRBV29-1 and TRBJ2-5, with a tentative D call TRBD2 (5 bases). CDR3 size: 13 residues. The germline V gene has CDR1 SQVTM and CDR2 ANQGSEA. V was cut by 0 bases and J by 4 bases, with 9 bases left in between. The CDR3 nucleotides read TGCAGCGTTGAAGAGGGTCGGGGAGAGACCCAGTACTTC. It yields the protein CSVEEGRGETQYF.

The chain has TRBV5-5 and TRBJ1-1, with 7 nucleotides matching TRBD1. Germline values: CDR1 SGHKS, CDR2 YYEKEE (reference sequence). The CDR3 is made up of 14 amino acids. With V trimmed by 4 bases and J by 4 bases, 7 bases remained unmatched. In nucleotides, the CDR3 is TGTGCCAGCAGCACCCGACAGGGCGGCACTGAAGCTTTCTTT. It specifies CASSTRQGGTEAFF. The variable domain in full, with the rest retrieved from reference TRBV5-5 and TRBJ1-1, is DAGVTQSPTHLIKTRGQQVTLRCSPISGHKSVSWYQQVLGQGPQFIFQYYEKEERGRGNFPDRFSARQFPNYSSELNVNALLLGDSALYLCASSTRQGGTEAFFGQGTRLTVV.

Note on this clone: A junction boundary mismatches the germline segment, possibly from a read error. The gene calls are TRBV6-5 and TRBJ1-2; D might be TRBD1 (5 bases). The CDR3 sequence is 13 residues long. Per germline, CDR1 MNHEY and CDR2 SVGAGI. The CDR3, as DNA: TGTGCCAGCAGCCCTTCCAGGGCAGGCGGCTACCCCTTC. As protein: CASSPSRAGGYPF.

This clone has a handful of counts. This chain joins TRBV28 and TRBJ2-1; 9 bases are shared with TRBD1. Germline V gene sequence: CDR1 MDHEN, CDR2 SYDVKM. The CDR3 contains 17 residues. V was pared by 6 bases and J by 3 bases, with 12 bases of the junction left unmatched. The CDR3 here is CASSPNDRDRDYNEQFF. DNA of the CDR3: TGTGCCAGCAGCCCGAACGACCGGGACAGGGACTACAATGAGCAGTTCTTC.

This clone was seen a handful of times. V gene TRBV27 combines with J gene TRBJ1-5; no firm D call. Trimming cost V 5 bases and J 3 bases, with 11 bases left between them. Germline V gene sequence: CDR1 MNHEY, CDR2 SMNVEV (reference sequence). The CDR3 contains 14 residues. The CDR3 is CASSPQRANQPQHF. CDR3 DNA sequence: TGTGCCAGCAGTCCCCAGAGGGCCAATCAGCCCCAGCATTTT.

The rearrangement links TRBV28 to TRBJ1-2; D possibly corresponds to TRBD1 (6 bases). The V gene lost 3 bases and the J gene lost 4 bases, with 9 bases spanning the gap. The CDR3 is 13 amino acids. Germline loops: CDR1 MDHEN, CDR2 SYDVKM. The CDR3 here is CASSFQGTYGYTF. CDR3 DNA sequence: TGTGCCAGCAGTTTTCAGGGGACCTATGGCTACACCTTC.

This rearrangement joins TRBV29-1 to TRBJ2-5, with a possible D match to TRBD2 (6 bases). This CDR3 spans 13 amino acids. From germline, CDR1 is SQVTM and CDR2 ANQGSEA. The V end was cut by 6 bases, the J end by 6 bases, with 17 bases between. The CDR3, as DNA: TGCAGCGTGGGACTGGTGCTAGTGAAGACCCAGTACTTC. Protein product: CSVGLVLVKTQYF.

The rearrangement uses TRBV11-2 and TRBJ1-1; D is uncertain. Trimming shortened V by 1 base and J by 11 bases, and 17 bases separated the two germline ends. CDR1 is SGHAT and CDR2 is FQNNGV in the germline V gene. CDR3 length equals 14 residues. For the CDR3, the DNA is TGTGCCAGCAGCTTAGTATCTCTGTCTACCCCCGCTTTCTTT. Amino acids: CASSLVSLSTPAFF.

This clone was seen just once. This chain uses TRBV6-1 with TRBJ2-1; 7 bases align to TRBD2. V shed 5 bases, J shed 8 bases, and the junction held 6 bases outside the gene matches. Looked up from germline, CDR1 is MNHNS and CDR2 is SASEGT. The CDR3 has 13 residues. CDR3 sequence: CASSPEGLDEQFF. CDR3 in DNA: TGTGCCAGCAGTCCAGAAGGACTAGATGAGCAGTTCTTC.

The chain employs TRBV4-1 and TRBJ2-5; D is perhaps TRBD2 (5 bases). The end of the DNA aligns better with TRBJ2-7, so the J call may be wrong. CDR3 length: 15 residues. Germline lookup yields CDR1 MGHRA and CDR2 YSYEKL. The CDR3 here is CASSHQTGRLYEQYF. The CDR3 DNA reads as TGCGCCAGCAGCCACCAGACGGGAAGGCTCTACGAGCAGTACTTC.